This is a list of T cell receptor beta chains from one sample in a study of human T cells and chemical hapten exposure. MiXCR was run by TCRdb on the RACE reads, yielding one entry per CDR3 protein. Among fewer than 100,000 distinct CDR3 sequences, approximately 10% were seen once, and the ten largest hold 1.6%. This specimen consisted of whole blood, obtained in connection with sensitization to the hapten diphenylcyclopropenone (DPC). These receptors were collected from a man between 18 and 35 years old with alopecia areata. Some clones in this sample may be carry-over from other donors' samples. Each CDR3 is given with its conserved first and last residue. The order of the fields is D gene, J gene, V gene, clone size, CDR3 protein, CDR3 DNA. The D gene is left open where the match is weak. Rows give clone size only sometimes, using once, few, many, or a class for an expanded clone.

d_gene: -
j_gene: TRBJ2-5
v_gene: TRBV5-1
abundance: many
CDR3aa: CASSSGAGARQETQYF
CDR3nt: TGCGCCAGCAGCTCGGGGGCAGGGGCCAGGCAAGAGACCCAGTACTTC

d_gene: -
j_gene: TRBJ1-5
v_gene: TRBV7-2
abundance: few
CDR3aa: CASSLATGAYINQPQHF
CDR3nt: TGTGCCAGCAGCTTAGCCACGGGGGCTTATATCAATCAGCCCCAGCATTTT

d_gene: -
j_gene: TRBJ1-1
v_gene: TRBV29-1
abundance: few
CDR3aa: CSAKRDTTLEAFF
CDR3nt: TGCAGCGCGAAACGGGACACCACTCTTGAAGCTTTCTTT

d_gene: -
j_gene: TRBJ2-1
v_gene: TRBV11-2
abundance: few
CDR3aa: CASSLDGGMDEQFF
CDR3nt: TGTGCCAGCAGCTTAGACGGGGGCATGGATGAGCAGTTCTTC

d_gene: -
j_gene: TRBJ1-5
v_gene: TRBV6-1
abundance: -
CDR3aa: CASRRDLLNQPQHF
CDR3nt: TGTGCCAGCAGGCGGGACCTCCTTAATCAGCCCCAGCATTTT

d_gene: -
j_gene: TRBJ1-2
v_gene: TRBV19
abundance: few
CDR3aa: CASSLPPGADYGYTF
CDR3nt: TGTGCCAGTAGTCTCCCCCCCGGGGCGGATTATGGCTACACCTTC

d_gene: TRBD1
j_gene: TRBJ1-1
v_gene: TRBV2
abundance: few
CDR3aa: CATRDRGLAEAFF
CDR3nt: TGTGCCACCAGGGACAGGGGGCTCGCTGAAGCTTTCTTT

d_gene: TRBD1
j_gene: TRBJ1-6
v_gene: TRBV12-3/TRBV12-4
abundance: many
CDR3aa: CASIGQGRNSPLHF
CDR3nt: TGTGCCAGCATCGGACAGGGAAGGAATTCACCCCTCCACTTT

d_gene: TRBD1
j_gene: TRBJ1-2
v_gene: TRBV18
abundance: -
CDR3aa: CASSSGLLGQVYGYTF
CDR3nt: TGTGCCAGCTCATCGGGTTTACTGGGACAGGTCTATGGCTACACCTTC

d_gene: TRBD1
j_gene: TRBJ2-7
v_gene: TRBV7-3
abundance: few
CDR3aa: CASSLRDRDSYEQYF
CDR3nt: TGTGCCAGCAGCCTTAGGGACAGGGATTCCTACGAGCAGTACTTC

d_gene: TRBD2
j_gene: TRBJ2-7
v_gene: TRBV25-1
abundance: few
CDR3aa: CASSEGGVIANEQYF
CDR3nt: TGTGCCAGCAGTGAGGGGGGGGTAATCGCGAACGAGCAGTACTTC

d_gene: TRBD2
j_gene: TRBJ2-7
v_gene: TRBV20-1
abundance: -
CDR3aa: CSANSGSSSYEQYF
CDR3nt: TGCAGTGCCAATAGCGGGAGCAGTTCCTACGAGCAGTACTTC

d_gene: -
j_gene: TRBJ1-3
v_gene: TRBV7-6
abundance: many
CDR3aa: CASSLRQGGGNTIYF
CDR3nt: TGTGCCAGCAGCTTAAGGCAGGGCGGCGGAAACACCATATATTTT

d_gene: -
j_gene: TRBJ2-1
v_gene: TRBV5-1
abundance: -
CDR3aa: CASSLVTRAQAPNEQFF
CDR3nt: TGCGCCAGCAGCTTGGTTACCCGGGCCCAGGCCCCTAATGAGCAGTTCTTC

d_gene: -
j_gene: TRBJ1-2
v_gene: TRBV13
abundance: few
CDR3aa: CASSLVATGQPREGYTF
CDR3nt: TGTGCCAGCAGCTTAGTTGCTACAGGACAGCCCCGTGAGGGCTACACCTTC

d_gene: TRBD1
j_gene: TRBJ1-1
v_gene: TRBV10-3
abundance: -
CDR3aa: CAINTGAGSEAFF
CDR3nt: TGTGCCATCAACACAGGGGCAGGGTCTGAAGCTTTCTTT

d_gene: -
j_gene: TRBJ2-7
v_gene: TRBV7-3
abundance: -
CDR3aa: CASSFDGANPTEQYF
CDR3nt: TGTGCCAGCAGCTTCGACGGGGCGAACCCTACCGAGCAGTACTTC

d_gene: -
j_gene: TRBJ2-7
v_gene: TRBV11-1
abundance: -
CDR3aa: CASSHQSSEQYF
CDR3nt: TGTGCCAGCAGCCACCAGAGTTCCGAGCAGTACTTC

d_gene: -
j_gene: TRBJ2-3
v_gene: TRBV29-1
abundance: few
CDR3aa: CSVGTFTDTQYF
CDR3nt: TGCAGCGTTGGGACCTTCACAGATACGCAGTATTTT

d_gene: -
j_gene: TRBJ1-3
v_gene: TRBV11-2
abundance: few
CDR3aa: CASSFRGAFGNTIYF
CDR3nt: TGTGCCAGCAGCTTCCGGGGGGCCTTTGGAAACACCATATATTTT

d_gene: -
j_gene: TRBJ2-7
v_gene: TRBV18
abundance: many
CDR3aa: CASSPEGSYEQYF
CDR3nt: TGTGCCAGCTCACCAGAGGGGTCCTACGAGCAGTACTTC

d_gene: -
j_gene: TRBJ1-1
v_gene: TRBV7-6
abundance: many
CDR3aa: CASSFGGITEAFF
CDR3nt: TGTGCCAGCAGTTTTGGGGGGATTACTGAAGCTTTCTTT

d_gene: TRBD1
j_gene: TRBJ2-3
v_gene: TRBV5-1
abundance: few
CDR3aa: CASSDPPQGAWWTDTQYF
CDR3nt: TGCGCCAGCAGCGACCCACCGCAGGGGGCGTGGTGGACAGATACGCAGTATTTT

d_gene: TRBD2
j_gene: TRBJ2-3
v_gene: TRBV9
abundance: -
CDR3aa: CASSPSGGGSTDTQYF
CDR3nt: TGTGCCAGCAGCCCTAGCGGGGGGGGGAGCACAGATACGCAGTATTTT

d_gene: -
j_gene: TRBJ1-5
v_gene: TRBV28
abundance: -
CDR3aa: CASSLRLNQPQHF
CDR3nt: TGTGCCAGCAGTTTAAGGTTGAATCAGCCCCAGCATTTT

d_gene: -
j_gene: TRBJ2-7
v_gene: TRBV7-7
abundance: -
CDR3aa: CASSPSMTGEQYF
CDR3nt: TGTGCCAGCAGCCCCTCGATGACAGGAGAGCAGTACTTC

d_gene: -
j_gene: TRBJ2-2
v_gene: TRBV29-1
abundance: -
CDR3aa: CSADRNTGELFF
CDR3nt: TGCAGCGCGGACAGGAACACCGGGGAGCTGTTTTTT

d_gene: -
j_gene: TRBJ1-1
v_gene: TRBV6-6
abundance: -
CDR3aa: CASSQDGVTTEAFF
CDR3nt: TGTGCCAGCAGTCAGGATGGGGTAACAACTGAAGCTTTCTTT

d_gene: -
j_gene: TRBJ2-3
v_gene: TRBV5-1
abundance: -
CDR3aa: CASRRGQPDTQYF
CDR3nt: TGCGCCAGCAGAAGGGGACAACCCGATACGCAGTATTTT

d_gene: -
j_gene: TRBJ2-7
v_gene: TRBV20-1
abundance: many
CDR3aa: CSAPVEGEQYF
CDR3nt: TGCAGTGCTCCCGTAGAGGGCGAGCAGTACTTC

d_gene: -
j_gene: TRBJ2-2
v_gene: TRBV6-5
abundance: few
CDR3aa: CASSPVYPGELFF
CDR3nt: TGTGCCAGCAGCCCGGTCTACCCCGGGGAGCTGTTTTTT

d_gene: -
j_gene: TRBJ2-5
v_gene: TRBV3-1
abundance: few
CDR3aa: CASSQGPSETQYF
CDR3nt: TGTGCCAGCAGCCAAGGGCCTAGCGAGACCCAGTACTTC

d_gene: -
j_gene: TRBJ2-3
v_gene: TRBV14
abundance: -
CDR3aa: CASSQDIADTQYF
CDR3nt: TGTGCCAGCAGCCAAGACATCGCGGATACGCAGTATTTT

d_gene: TRBD2
j_gene: TRBJ2-7
v_gene: TRBV3-1
abundance: -
CDR3aa: CAILTSGGCEQYF
CDR3nt: TGTGCCATCCTGACTAGCGGGGGGTGTGAGCAGTACTTC

d_gene: -
j_gene: TRBJ2-6
v_gene: TRBV3-1
abundance: many
CDR3aa: CASSPFLGSGANVLTF
CDR3nt: TGTGCCAGCAGCCCGTTTCTGGGCTCTGGGGCCAACGTCCTGACTTTC

d_gene: TRBD1
j_gene: TRBJ2-3
v_gene: TRBV5-1
abundance: many
CDR3aa: CASTRQGFSTDTQYF
CDR3nt: TGCGCCAGCACCCGACAGGGTTTCAGCACAGATACGCAGTATTTT

d_gene: -
j_gene: TRBJ2-3
v_gene: TRBV4-3
abundance: -
CDR3aa: CASSQRTYLEGDTQYF
CDR3nt: TGCGCCAGCAGCCAACGGACCTATCTGGAGGGAGATACGCAGTATTTT

d_gene: -
j_gene: TRBJ1-1
v_gene: TRBV20-1
abundance: many
CDR3aa: CSADINGLTEAFF
CDR3nt: TGCAGTGCTGATATTAACGGGCTGACTGAAGCTTTCTTT

d_gene: -
j_gene: TRBJ2-7
v_gene: TRBV5-1
abundance: few
CDR3aa: CASSLALRQSYEQYF
CDR3nt: TGCGCCAGCAGCTTGGCTCTCCGGCAGTCCTACGAGCAGTACTTC

d_gene: TRBD2
j_gene: TRBJ2-5
v_gene: TRBV6-5
abundance: -
CDR3aa: CASRLAGTRRQTQYF
CDR3nt: TGTGCCAGCAGACTGGCCGGGACTAGGCGGCAGACCCAGTACTTC

d_gene: -
j_gene: TRBJ2-2
v_gene: TRBV7-9
abundance: -
CDR3aa: CASSFQERNTGELFF
CDR3nt: TGTGCCAGCAGCTTTCAGGAGAGGAACACCGGGGAGCTGTTTTTT

d_gene: TRBD1
j_gene: TRBJ2-1
v_gene: TRBV6-2/TRBV6-3
abundance: many
CDR3aa: CASSQDPQGGIEQFF
CDR3nt: TGTGCCAGCAGTCAGGACCCCCAAGGGGGCATTGAGCAGTTCTTC

d_gene: TRBD1
j_gene: TRBJ2-7
v_gene: TRBV12-3/TRBV12-4
abundance: few
CDR3aa: CASSRQTGGKYEQYF
CDR3nt: TGTGCCAGCAGTCGACAGACAGGGGGCAAATACGAGCAGTACTTC

d_gene: -
j_gene: TRBJ2-5
v_gene: TRBV3-1
abundance: many
CDR3aa: CASSQDPAQETQYF
CDR3nt: TGTGCCAGCAGCCAAGATCCCGCCCAAGAGACCCAGTACTTC

d_gene: TRBD1
j_gene: TRBJ2-2
v_gene: TRBV7-2
abundance: many
CDR3aa: CASSLQGAGGELFF
CDR3nt: TGTGCCAGCAGCTTACAGGGGGCCGGCGGGGAGCTGTTTTTT

d_gene: TRBD1
j_gene: TRBJ1-4
v_gene: TRBV10-3
abundance: -
CDR3aa: CAISDGDRAAFF
CDR3nt: TGTGCCATCAGTGATGGCGACAGGGCAGCGTTTTTT

d_gene: -
j_gene: TRBJ1-4
v_gene: TRBV7-9
abundance: few
CDR3aa: CASSPTPQGGGTNEKLFF
CDR3nt: TGTGCCAGCAGCCCAACCCCACAGGGTGGAGGAACTAATGAAAAACTGTTTTTT

d_gene: -
j_gene: TRBJ2-1
v_gene: TRBV11-2
abundance: many
CDR3aa: CASSRLVREQFF
CDR3nt: TGTGCCAGCAGCCGTTTGGTCCGGGAGCAGTTCTTC

d_gene: -
j_gene: TRBJ2-5
v_gene: TRBV28
abundance: -
CDR3aa: CASKQKLLHQETQYF
CDR3nt: TGTGCCAGCAAACAGAAACTACTACATCAAGAGACCCAGTACTTC

d_gene: -
j_gene: TRBJ2-3
v_gene: TRBV4-1
abundance: -
CDR3aa: CASSQQGLSTDTQYF
CDR3nt: TGCGCCAGCAGCCAACAGGGGCTTAGCACAGATACGCAGTATTTT

d_gene: -
j_gene: TRBJ2-6
v_gene: TRBV6-4
abundance: few
CDR3aa: CASSDSGNSGANVLTF
CDR3nt: TGTGCCAGCAGTGACTCCGGGAACTCTGGGGCCAACGTCCTGACTTTC

d_gene: TRBD2
j_gene: TRBJ2-1
v_gene: TRBV11-2
abundance: -
CDR3aa: CASSLMTSGGYNEQFF
CDR3nt: TGTGCCAGCAGCTTAATGACTAGCGGGGGGTACAATGAGCAGTTCTTC

d_gene: -
j_gene: TRBJ2-2
v_gene: TRBV7-8
abundance: -
CDR3aa: CASQRTGELFF
CDR3nt: TGTGCCAGCCAAAGGACCGGGGAGCTGTTTTTT

d_gene: -
j_gene: TRBJ1-2
v_gene: TRBV4-1
abundance: many
CDR3aa: CASSQVGAGGYGYTF
CDR3nt: TGCGCCAGCAGCCAAGTGGGGGCGGGAGGCTATGGCTACACCTTC

d_gene: -
j_gene: TRBJ1-2
v_gene: TRBV21-1
abundance: -
CDR3aa: CASSKPSGTGPPNYGYTF
CDR3nt: TGTGCCAGCAGCAAACCCTCTGGGACAGGGCCACCTAACTATGGCTACACCTTC

d_gene: TRBD1
j_gene: TRBJ1-1
v_gene: TRBV27
abundance: many
CDR3aa: CASSLEEGGLTEAFF
CDR3nt: TGTGCCAGCAGTTTAGAGGAAGGGGGCCTCACTGAAGCTTTCTTT

d_gene: TRBD1
j_gene: TRBJ2-2
v_gene: TRBV7-2
abundance: many
CDR3aa: CASRPGGPNTGELFF
CDR3nt: TGTGCCAGCAGACCAGGGGGTCCGAACACCGGGGAGCTGTTTTTT

d_gene: -
j_gene: TRBJ2-1
v_gene: TRBV11-2
abundance: -
CDR3aa: CASSPGSARSYNEQFF
CDR3nt: TGTGCCAGCAGCCCAGGGTCCGCACGCTCCTACAATGAGCAGTTCTTC

d_gene: -
j_gene: TRBJ1-1
v_gene: TRBV6-2/TRBV6-3
abundance: -
CDR3aa: CASSYNPETNTEAFF
CDR3nt: TGTGCCAGCAGTTACAATCCGGAAACGAACACTGAAGCTTTCTTT

d_gene: -
j_gene: TRBJ1-5
v_gene: TRBV5-4
abundance: many
CDR3aa: CASSSQGLDQPQHF
CDR3nt: TGTGCCAGCAGCTCACAGGGCTTAGATCAGCCCCAGCATTTT